This T cell receptor beta chain was identified during a study of cytomegalovirus exposure and HLA in healthy donors. Of note for this clone: Its antigen is currently unknown.

Germline V gene lookup returns CDR1 SQVTM and CDR2 ANQGSEA. This CDR3 has 12 residues. V shed 4 bases and J shed 2 bases, with 8 bases lying between them. Study-level findings and limits: Being productive about 87% or about 30% of the time was typical of most TCR beta V segments in an earlier analysis. A missense DCLRE1C variant was associated with V- and J-gene trimming of TCR beta chains in a later analysis, and an independent cohort replicated the association.

This PCR relied on a set of 60 Vbeta primers and 13 Jbeta primers. Profiled with immunoSEQ multiplex PCR; TCRdb holds only in-frame clones, not every one. Seen here are over 150,000 clones, approximately 77% observed once, and the top ten hold 7.4%. The receptor comes from a male donor in good health and CMV-seropositive. The V gene is TRBV29-1, the J gene TRBJ1-2, with D possibly being TRBD1 (5 bases). Sequencing was carried out using PBMCs. The CDR3 is CSVATANYGYTF. In DNA form, the CDR3 reads TGCAGCGTTGCGACAGCGAACTATGGCTACACCTTC.